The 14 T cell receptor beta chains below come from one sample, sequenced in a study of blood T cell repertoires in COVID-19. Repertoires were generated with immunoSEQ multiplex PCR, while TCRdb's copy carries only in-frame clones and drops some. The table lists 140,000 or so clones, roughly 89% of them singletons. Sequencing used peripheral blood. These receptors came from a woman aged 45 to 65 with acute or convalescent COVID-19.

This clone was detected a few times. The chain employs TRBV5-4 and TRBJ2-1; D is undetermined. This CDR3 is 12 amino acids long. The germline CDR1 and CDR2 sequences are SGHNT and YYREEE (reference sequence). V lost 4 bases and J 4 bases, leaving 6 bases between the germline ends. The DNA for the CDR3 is TGTGCCAGCAGCCTTAATTACAATGAGCAGTTCTTC. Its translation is CASSLNYNEQFF.

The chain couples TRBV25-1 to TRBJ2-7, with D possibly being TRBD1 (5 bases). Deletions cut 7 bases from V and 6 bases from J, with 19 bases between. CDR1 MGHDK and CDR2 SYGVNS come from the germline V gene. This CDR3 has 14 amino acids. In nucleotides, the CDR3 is TGTGCCAGCACCGTTGACAGCCGTCCGGGCGAGCAGTACTTC. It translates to CASTVDSRPGEQYF.

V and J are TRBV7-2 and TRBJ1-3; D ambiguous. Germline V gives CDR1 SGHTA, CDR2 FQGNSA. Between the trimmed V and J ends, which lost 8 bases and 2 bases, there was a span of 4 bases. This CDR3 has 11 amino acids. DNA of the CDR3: TGTGCCAGCCAGGCTGGAAACACCATATATTTT. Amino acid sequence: CASQAGNTIYF.

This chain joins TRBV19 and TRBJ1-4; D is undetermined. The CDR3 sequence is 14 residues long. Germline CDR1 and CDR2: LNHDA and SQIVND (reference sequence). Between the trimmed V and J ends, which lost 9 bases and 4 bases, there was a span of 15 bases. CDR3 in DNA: TGTGCCAGCCATCGGAGGACGGATAATGAAAAACTGTTTTTT. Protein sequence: CASHRRTDNEKLFF.

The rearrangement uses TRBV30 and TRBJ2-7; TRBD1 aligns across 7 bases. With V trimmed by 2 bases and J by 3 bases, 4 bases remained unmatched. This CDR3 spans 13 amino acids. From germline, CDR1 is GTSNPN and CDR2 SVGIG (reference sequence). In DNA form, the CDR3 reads TGTGCCTGGAGTCCGGGACAGAGCTACGAGCAGTACTTC. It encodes CAWSPGQSYEQYF.

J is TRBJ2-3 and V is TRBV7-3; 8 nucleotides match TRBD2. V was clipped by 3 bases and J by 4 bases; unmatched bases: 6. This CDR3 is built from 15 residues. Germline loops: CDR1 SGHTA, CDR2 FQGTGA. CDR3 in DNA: TGTGCCAGCAGCTTTGGACTAGCAGAAGCAGATACGCAGTATTTT. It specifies CASSFGLAEADTQYF.

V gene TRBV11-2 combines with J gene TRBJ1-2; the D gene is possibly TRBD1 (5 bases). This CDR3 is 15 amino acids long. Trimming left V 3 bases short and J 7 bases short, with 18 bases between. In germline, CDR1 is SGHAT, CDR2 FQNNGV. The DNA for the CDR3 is TGTGCCAGCAGCTTTAATAACGGGGGGACGGGTGGCTACACCTTC. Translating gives CASSFNNGGTGGYTF.

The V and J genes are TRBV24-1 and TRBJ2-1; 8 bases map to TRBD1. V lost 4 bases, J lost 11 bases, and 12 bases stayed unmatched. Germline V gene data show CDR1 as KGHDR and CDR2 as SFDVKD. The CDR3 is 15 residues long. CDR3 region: CATSDSGTGNTQQFF. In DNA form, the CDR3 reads TGTGCCACCAGTGACTCCGGGACAGGTAATACACAGCAGTTCTTC.

CDR3: CASSLKFIPSSGYTF. The CDR3 nucleotides read TGTGCCAGCAGCTTAAAGTTCATCCCATCGAGTGGCTACACCTTC. V and J are TRBV7-2 and TRBJ1-2; D gene ambiguous. Germline V CDR1 and CDR2: SGHTA, FQGNSA. The CDR3 covers 15 residues. V lost 2 bases and J lost 7, with 17 bases in between.

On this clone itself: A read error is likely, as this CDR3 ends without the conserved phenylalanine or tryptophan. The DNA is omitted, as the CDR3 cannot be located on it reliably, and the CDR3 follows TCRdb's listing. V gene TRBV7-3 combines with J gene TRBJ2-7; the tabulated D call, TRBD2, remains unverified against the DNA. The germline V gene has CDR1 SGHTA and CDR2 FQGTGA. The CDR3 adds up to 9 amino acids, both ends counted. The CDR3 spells CASSLIGGS.

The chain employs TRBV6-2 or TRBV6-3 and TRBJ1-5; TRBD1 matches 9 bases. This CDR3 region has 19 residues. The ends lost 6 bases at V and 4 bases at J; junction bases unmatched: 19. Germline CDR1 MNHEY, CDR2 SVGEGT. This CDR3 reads CASSLVIRTGEVRNQPQHF. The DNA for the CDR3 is TGTGCCAGCAGCCTGGTTATAAGGACAGGGGAAGTTCGGAATCAGCCCCAGCATTTT.

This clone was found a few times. The CDR3 nucleotides are TGTGCCAGTATTTCCGGGACAGGGGGCTTGAACACTGAAGCTTTCTTT. This gives the protein CASISGTGGLNTEAFF. This chain links TRBV19 with TRBJ1-1, with TRBD1 matching 12 bases. Germline CDR1 is LNHDA and CDR2 is SQIVND (reference sequence). V was pared by 7 bases and J by 0 bases, with 6 bases of the junction left unmatched. The CDR3 is made up of 16 amino acids.

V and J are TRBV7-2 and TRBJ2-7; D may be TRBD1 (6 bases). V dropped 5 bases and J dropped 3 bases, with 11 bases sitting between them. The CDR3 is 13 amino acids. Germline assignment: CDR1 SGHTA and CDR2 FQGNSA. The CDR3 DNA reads TGTGCCAGCAGCAAGGGACAACTCTACGAGCAGTACTTC. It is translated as CASSKGQLYEQYF.

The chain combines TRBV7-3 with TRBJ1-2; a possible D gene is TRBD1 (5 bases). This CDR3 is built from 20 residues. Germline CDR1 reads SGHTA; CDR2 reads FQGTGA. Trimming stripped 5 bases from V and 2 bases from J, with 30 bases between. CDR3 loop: CASSDLIWTPGTIGNYGYTF. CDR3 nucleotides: TGTGCCAGCAGCGATCTCATTTGGACCCCCGGGACTATTGGGAACTATGGCTACACCTTC.